The present entry profiles one T cell receptor beta chain with its context. No antigen is known for it. This record comes from a study of vaccination and CD4 T cells after COVID-19. As for the study in general: The convalescent population consisted of six males and four females, two of whom were of Hispanic ethnicity.

The Oncomine TCR Beta short-read assay was applied to DNA of cultured CD4+ T cells. Once CD4+ T cells had been cultured, genomic DNA was extracted from them. TCRdb reanalysed the PCR reads using MiXCR and keeps one entry per CDR3 protein. This table has 25,000 to 30,000 distinct CDR3 sequences, roughly 57% appearing once. As to treatment: roughly nine-day PBMC culture with coronavirus spike peptide pools or control peptides (ViraFEST assay). PBMCs, plated at fewer than 2.5 million per well, were grown in the presence of about 9.5 IU/ml IL-2 and about 10 ug/ml peptide pools. The input for sequencing was CD4+ T cells from blood, cultured in vitro, taken after SARS-CoV-2 vaccination. The source of this sequence is a human donor who received a COVID-19 vaccine.

The CDR3 nucleotides read TGTGCCACCAGCTGGGACGGGGAGCAAGAGACCCAGTACTTC. This codes for CATSWDGEQETQYF. The chain combines TRBV15 with TRBJ2-5, with D perhaps being TRBD1 or TRBD2 (5 bases each). Germline V lookup: CDR1 LNHNV, CDR2 YYDKDF (reference sequence). The CDR3 is made up of 14 amino acids. Trimming took 5 bases from V and 2 from J, leaving 12 bases between them.